What follows describes a single TCR beta chain. The antigen is not known. These data belong to a study of radiotherapy plus CTLA-4 blockade in lung cancer. Overall study context: Objective response rate was over 15%; disease control rate, approximately 30%.

Focal radiation with ipilimumab CTLA-4 blockade was given to patients with chemo-refractory metastatic non-small-cell lung cancer. Study outcomes and limitations: Per reports, early blood T cell clone dynamics, plus interferon-beta, forecast response most strongly. Clones of tumor-derived TCRs expanded in blood after radiotherapy plus ipilimumab.

This CDR3 has 16 residues. Germline V gene data show CDR1 as KGHSH and CDR2 as LQKENI. V shed 3 bases, J shed 5 bases, and the junction held 7 bases outside the gene matches. Clones were read by immunoSEQ multiplex PCR, and TCRdb kept only the in-frame ones, dropping some. Here the sample spans about 97,000 clones, about four fifths being singletons. Sequences were derived from peripheral blood, sampled from a patient treated with radiotherapy plus ipilimumab. The V and J genes are TRBV18 and TRBJ2-1, with TRBD2 matching 10 bases. This receptor was identified in a human donor with non-small cell lung cancer who had a partial response to radiotherapy plus ipilimumab. Some clones in this sample may be carry-over from other donors' samples. CDR3 sequence reads: CASSPERGGEHNEQFF. The DNA of the CDR3 is TGTGCCAGCTCACCGGAGCGGGGGGGCGAACACAATGAGCAGTTCTTC.